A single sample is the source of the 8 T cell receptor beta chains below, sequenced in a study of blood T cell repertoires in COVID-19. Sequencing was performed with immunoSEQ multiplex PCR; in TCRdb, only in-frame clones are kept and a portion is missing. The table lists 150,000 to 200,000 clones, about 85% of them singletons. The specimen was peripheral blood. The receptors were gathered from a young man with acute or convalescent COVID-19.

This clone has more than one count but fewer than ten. CDR3: CASSLQGVGGYTF. CDR3 coding DNA: TGTGCCAGCAGCTTACAGGGGGTAGGGGGCTACACCTTC. The chain employs TRBV7-9 and TRBJ1-2; 7 bases align to TRBD1. Germline-derived CDR1 and CDR2 are SEHNR and FQNEAQ (reference sequence). The CDR3 is 13 residues long. With 2 bases clipped from V and 8 bases from J, the junction kept 5 bases outside the gene matches.

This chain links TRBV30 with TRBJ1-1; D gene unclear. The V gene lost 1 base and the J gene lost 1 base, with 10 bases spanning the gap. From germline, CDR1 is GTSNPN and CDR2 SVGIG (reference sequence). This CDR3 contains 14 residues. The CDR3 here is CAWSGRRRNTEAFF. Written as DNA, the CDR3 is TGTGCCTGGAGTGGGAGGAGAAGGAACACTGAAGCTTTCTTT.

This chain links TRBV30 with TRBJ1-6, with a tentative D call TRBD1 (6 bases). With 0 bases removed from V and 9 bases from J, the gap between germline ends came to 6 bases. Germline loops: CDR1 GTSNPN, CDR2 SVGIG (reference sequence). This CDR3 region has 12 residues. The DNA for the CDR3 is TGTGCCTGGAGTGTAGGGGGTTCACCCCTCCACTTT. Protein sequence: CAWSVGGSPLHF.

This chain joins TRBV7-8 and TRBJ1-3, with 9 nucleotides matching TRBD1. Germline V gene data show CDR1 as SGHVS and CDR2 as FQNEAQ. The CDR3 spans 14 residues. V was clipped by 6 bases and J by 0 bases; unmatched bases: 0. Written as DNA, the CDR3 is TGTGCCAGCAGGACAGGGGGCTCTGGAAACACCATATATTTT. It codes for CASRTGGSGNTIYF.

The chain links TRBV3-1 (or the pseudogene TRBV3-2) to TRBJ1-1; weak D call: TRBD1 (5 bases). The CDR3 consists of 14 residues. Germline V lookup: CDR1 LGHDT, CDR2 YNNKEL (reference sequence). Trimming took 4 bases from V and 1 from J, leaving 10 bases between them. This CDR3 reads CASSPRGENTEAFF. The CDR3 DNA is TGTGCCAGCAGCCCTCGGGGGGAGAACACTGAAGCTTTCTTT.

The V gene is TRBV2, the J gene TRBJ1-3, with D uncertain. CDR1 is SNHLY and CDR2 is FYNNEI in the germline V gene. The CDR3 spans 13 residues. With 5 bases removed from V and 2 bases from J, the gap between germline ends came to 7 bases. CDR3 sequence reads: CASSQRTGNTIYF. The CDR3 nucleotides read TGTGCCAGCAGTCAGAGGACTGGAAACACCATATATTTT.

CDR3 bases: TGTGCCAGCAGCCCCAGACAGGGTGGCGAAAAACTGTTTTTT. Encoded protein: CASSPRQGGEKLFF. V and J are TRBV14 and TRBJ1-4; 7 bases match TRBD1. The CDR3 covers 14 residues. The germline CDR1 and CDR2 sequences are SGHDN and FVKESK. Trimming removed 4 bases from V and 8 bases from J; junction bases left unmatched: 7. Combining the CDR3 with reference TRBV14 and TRBJ1-4 gives the whole variable domain EAGVTQFPSHSVIEKGQTVTLRCDPISGHDNLYWYRRVMGKEIKFLLHFVKESKQDESGMPNNRFLAERTGGTYSTLKVQPAELEDSGVYFCASSPRQGGEKLFFGSGTQLSVL.

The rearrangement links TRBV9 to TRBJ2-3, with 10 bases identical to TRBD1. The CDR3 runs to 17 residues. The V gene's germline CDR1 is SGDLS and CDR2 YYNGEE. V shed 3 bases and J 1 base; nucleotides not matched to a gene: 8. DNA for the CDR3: TGTGCCAGCAGCGAGAGGGACAGGGGTTACCGCACAGATACGCAGTATTTT. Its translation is CASSERDRGYRTDTQYF. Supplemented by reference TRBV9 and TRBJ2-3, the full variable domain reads DSGVTQTPKHLITATGQRVTLRCSPRSGDLSVYWYQQSLDQGLQFLIQYYNGEERAKGNILERFSAQQFPDLHSELNLSSLELGDSALYFCASSERDRGYRTDTQYFGPGTRLTVL.